This is a list of T cell receptor beta chains from one sample in a study of T cell responses to AZD1222 COVID-19 vaccine. Assay: immunoSEQ multiplex PCR; the TCRdb copy retains only in-frame clones and omits some. This sample yields 150,000 to 200,000 clones, of which roughly 94% are seen a single time; approximately 0.6% belongs to the top ten. The sample in question was peripheral blood, obtained on day 0 of AZD1222 vaccination. The receptor set was obtained from an adult in good health. Both conserved end residues are part of each CDR3. Fields, in order: CDR3 DNA, CDR3 protein, J gene, V gene, clone size, D gene. D genes are given only for firm matches. Size is stated for part of the rows, as once, few or many counts, or as a class when the clone is expanded.

cdr3_nt: TGTGCCAGTAGTTACACCGCGGTCGGGGAGCTGTTTTTT
cdr3_aa: CASSYTAVGELFF
j_call: TRBJ2-2
v_call: TRBV19
clone_size: NA
d_call: NA

cdr3_nt: TGCAGCGTTGATGTGGGATCAGGGGAGTGGAACACTGAAGCTTTCTTT
cdr3_aa: CSVDVGSGEWNTEAFF
j_call: TRBJ1-1
v_call: TRBV29-1
clone_size: NA
d_call: NA

cdr3_nt: TGTGCCAGCAGCCCCCGAGAGGGGGCGCGGAATGGCTACACCTTC
cdr3_aa: CASSPREGARNGYTF
j_call: TRBJ1-2
v_call: TRBV5-5
clone_size: NA
d_call: TRBD1

cdr3_nt: TGCGCCAGCAGGTTGAGGGAAGAAGCTTTCTTT
cdr3_aa: CASRLREEAFF
j_call: TRBJ1-1
v_call: TRBV5-1
clone_size: NA
d_call: NA

cdr3_nt: TGTGCCAGCAACCCAGGGGCCCAATACGAGCAGTACTTC
cdr3_aa: CASNPGAQYEQYF
j_call: TRBJ2-7
v_call: TRBV6-5
clone_size: once
d_call: NA

cdr3_nt: TGTGCCAGCAGGGGTCCGGTTACGCAGTATTTT
cdr3_aa: CASRGPVTQYF
j_call: TRBJ2-3
v_call: TRBV7-9
clone_size: NA
d_call: NA

cdr3_nt: TGTGCCAGCACCGACGGCGGGGAGCTGTTTTTT
cdr3_aa: CASTDGGELFF
j_call: TRBJ2-2
v_call: TRBV6-5
clone_size: NA
d_call: NA

cdr3_nt: TGCAGCGTTGGGACTAGCACCTTCTACAATGAGCAGTTCTTC
cdr3_aa: CSVGTSTFYNEQFF
j_call: TRBJ2-1
v_call: TRBV29-1
clone_size: NA
d_call: TRBD2

cdr3_nt: TGTGCCAGCGCTTGGGAATTGGGGGACACTGAAGCTTTCTTT
cdr3_aa: CASAWELGDTEAFF
j_call: TRBJ1-1
v_call: TRBV5-6
clone_size: NA
d_call: NA

cdr3_nt: TGTGCCAGTGTTGAAAGCAGGACCTTCTCTGGAAACACCATATATTTT
cdr3_aa: CASVESRTFSGNTIYF
j_call: TRBJ1-3
v_call: TRBV19
clone_size: NA
d_call: NA

cdr3_nt: TGTGCCTGGACCCCTGGGGTCTTCTCGGCGAGGGATACGCAGTATTTT
cdr3_aa: CAWTPGVFSARDTQYF
j_call: TRBJ2-3
v_call: TRBV30
clone_size: once
d_call: NA

cdr3_nt: TGTGCCAGCAGTTCCCCCAGTCCTCGGGACTATGGCTACACCTTC
cdr3_aa: CASSSPSPRDYGYTF
j_call: TRBJ1-2
v_call: TRBV28
clone_size: NA
d_call: NA

cdr3_nt: TGCGCCAGCAGCCAACACACAGATACGCAGTATTTT
cdr3_aa: CASSQHTDTQYF
j_call: TRBJ2-3
v_call: TRBV4-1
clone_size: NA
d_call: NA

cdr3_nt: TGTGCCAGCTCGCCGGGACAGGAGAACACCATATATTTT
cdr3_aa: CASSPGQENTIYF
j_call: TRBJ1-3
v_call: TRBV18
clone_size: NA
d_call: TRBD1

cdr3_nt: TGTGCCAGCAGCCCAACGGCTGCGAACACCATATATTTT
cdr3_aa: CASSPTAANTIYF
j_call: TRBJ1-3
v_call: TRBV12-3/TRBV12-4
clone_size: NA
d_call: NA

cdr3_nt: TGTGCCAGTACTCTCGGACAGGGAGATCCCTATGGCTACACCTTC
cdr3_aa: CASTLGQGDPYGYTF
j_call: TRBJ1-2
v_call: TRBV19
clone_size: NA
d_call: TRBD1

cdr3_nt: TGCGCCAGCAGTTGGCAGGGGAGCGGGAGTAATGAGCAGTTCTTC
cdr3_aa: CASSWQGSGSNEQFF
j_call: TRBJ2-1
v_call: TRBV5-1
clone_size: NA
d_call: TRBD2

cdr3_nt: TGTGCCAGCAACAAACCCGGGGGGAACACTGAAGCTTTCTTT
cdr3_aa: CASNKPGGNTEAFF
j_call: TRBJ1-1
v_call: TRBV6-5
clone_size: NA
d_call: NA

cdr3_nt: TGTGCCAGTAGCTCTACGGCCTCTGGAAACACCATATATTTT
cdr3_aa: CASSSTASGNTIYF
j_call: TRBJ1-3
v_call: TRBV19
clone_size: NA
d_call: NA

cdr3_nt: TGTGCCAGCAGCGTGCCCTCTTCGGGCTACACCTTC
cdr3_aa: CASSVPSSGYTF
j_call: TRBJ1-2
v_call: TRBV9
clone_size: once
d_call: NA

cdr3_nt: TGTGCCAGCAGCTTAGGTCGACTAGTCGGGCCCCCCACAGATACGCAGTATTTT
cdr3_aa: CASSLGRLVGPPTDTQYF
j_call: TRBJ2-3
v_call: TRBV7-9
clone_size: once
d_call: NA

cdr3_nt: TGTGCCAGCAGTTACTCGATATGGGGACACTATGGCTACACCTTC
cdr3_aa: CASSYSIWGHYGYTF
j_call: TRBJ1-2
v_call: TRBV6-5
clone_size: NA
d_call: NA

cdr3_nt: TGCGCCAGCAGCTGGCCGGGACTAGCGGGAGGCTGGCAAGACAATGAGCAGTTCTTC
cdr3_aa: CASSWPGLAGGWQDNEQFF
j_call: TRBJ2-1
v_call: TRBV5-1
clone_size: NA
d_call: TRBD2

cdr3_nt: TGTGCCAGCAGTAACAGGGGACTCTACGAGCAGTACTTC
cdr3_aa: CASSNRGLYEQYF
j_call: TRBJ2-7
v_call: TRBV28
clone_size: NA
d_call: NA

cdr3_nt: TGTGCCAGCACGTTGGGGAACACTGAAGCTTTCTTT
cdr3_aa: CASTLGNTEAFF
j_call: TRBJ1-1
v_call: TRBV2
clone_size: NA
d_call: NA

cdr3_nt: TGTGCCAGCAGTAGGACTAGCGGGAATTTAGAGACCCAGTACTTC
cdr3_aa: CASSRTSGNLETQYF
j_call: TRBJ2-5
v_call: TRBV7-9
clone_size: NA
d_call: TRBD2

cdr3_nt: TGTGCCAGCAGCGCCGGGGGCTCTATCCGGGGAGAGCTGTTTTTT
cdr3_aa: CASSAGGSIRGELFF
j_call: TRBJ2-2
v_call: TRBV5-4
clone_size: NA
d_call: NA

cdr3_nt: TGCGCCAGCAGCTTCTCAAATAGCTACGAGCAGTACTTC
cdr3_aa: CASSFSNSYEQYF
j_call: TRBJ2-7
v_call: TRBV5-1
clone_size: NA
d_call: NA

cdr3_nt: TGTGCCAGCAGTTCGCCCGGGGGGGTTACTGAAGCTTTCTTT
cdr3_aa: CASSSPGGVTEAFF
j_call: TRBJ1-1
v_call: TRBV28
clone_size: NA
d_call: NA

cdr3_nt: TGTGCCAGCGGTCGGCGGCAGGTCCCGAATGAGCAGTTCTTC
cdr3_aa: CASGRRQVPNEQFF
j_call: TRBJ2-1
v_call: TRBV3-1/TRBV3-2
clone_size: NA
d_call: NA

cdr3_nt: TGCAGCGTCACCCCTCGGGACCCGGGGGGCTACACCTTC
cdr3_aa: CSVTPRDPGGYTF
j_call: TRBJ1-2
v_call: TRBV29-1
clone_size: NA
d_call: NA

cdr3_nt: TGTGCCAGCAGTTTGAGCGCTGAAGCTTTCTTT
cdr3_aa: CASSLSAEAFF
j_call: TRBJ1-1
v_call: TRBV12-3/TRBV12-4
clone_size: NA
d_call: NA

cdr3_nt: TGTGCCAGCTCACCACCGGGCAGGGGTCGGCCTGAAGCTTTCTTT
cdr3_aa: CASSPPGRGRPEAFF
j_call: TRBJ1-1
v_call: TRBV18
clone_size: NA
d_call: NA

cdr3_nt: TGTGCCACCAGTGAAGGTTTTGGCGAGGGGTATGGCTACACCTTC
cdr3_aa: CATSEGFGEGYGYTF
j_call: TRBJ1-2
v_call: TRBV24-1
clone_size: NA
d_call: NA

cdr3_nt: TGTGCCAGCAGCTTCCAGACAGGGGGCTTGACAAGCTCCTACAATGAGCAGTTCTTC
cdr3_aa: CASSFQTGGLTSSYNEQFF
j_call: TRBJ2-1
v_call: TRBV11-2
clone_size: NA
d_call: TRBD1

cdr3_nt: TGTGCCAGCAGTTCCGGGACGGGACTGTTTTTT
cdr3_aa: CASSSGTGLFF
j_call: TRBJ1-4
v_call: TRBV7-9
clone_size: NA
d_call: NA

cdr3_nt: TGCGCCAGCAGCCAAGTGTTGCGGGAGTCCTACAATGAGCAGTTCTTC
cdr3_aa: CASSQVLRESYNEQFF
j_call: TRBJ2-1
v_call: TRBV4-1
clone_size: NA
d_call: TRBD2

cdr3_nt: TGTGCCAGCAGCCTCTCCCACCTCACTGAAGCTTTCTTT
cdr3_aa: CASSLSHLTEAFF
j_call: TRBJ1-1
v_call: TRBV3-1/TRBV3-2
clone_size: NA
d_call: NA

cdr3_nt: TGTGCCAGCTCACCCAACACCGGGACTAGCGGGAACGAGCAGTACTTC
cdr3_aa: CASSPNTGTSGNEQYF
j_call: TRBJ2-7
v_call: TRBV18
clone_size: once
d_call: TRBD2

cdr3_nt: TGTGCCAGCAGCCCTCGAGGAGGGGCGTCCGCTGAAGCTTTCTTT
cdr3_aa: CASSPRGGASAEAFF
j_call: TRBJ1-1
v_call: TRBV5-4
clone_size: NA
d_call: NA

cdr3_nt: TGTGCCAGCGAAACTGCAGGGGCTTTTGAAGCTTTCTTT
cdr3_aa: CASETAGAFEAFF
j_call: TRBJ1-1
v_call: TRBV11-1
clone_size: NA
d_call: NA

cdr3_nt: TGTGCCACCAGTGATCCCCGGTCCCACCCCACCGGAGAGACCCAGTACTTC
cdr3_aa: CATSDPRSHPTGETQYF
j_call: TRBJ2-5
v_call: TRBV24-1
clone_size: NA
d_call: NA

cdr3_nt: TGTGCCAGCAGCCGAGAGTACGGACGACGATACGATCAGCCCCAGCATTTT
cdr3_aa: CASSREYGRRYDQPQHF
j_call: TRBJ1-5
v_call: TRBV7-9
clone_size: NA
d_call: NA

cdr3_nt: TGTGCCAGCTCGGACAGGGGCACTTACGAGCAGTACTTC
cdr3_aa: CASSDRGTYEQYF
j_call: TRBJ2-7
v_call: TRBV6-5
clone_size: NA
d_call: TRBD1

cdr3_nt: TGTGCCAGCAGTTTCGGACTAGCGGGAGATTACAATGAGCAGTTCTTC
cdr3_aa: CASSFGLAGDYNEQFF
j_call: TRBJ2-1
v_call: TRBV27
clone_size: NA
d_call: TRBD2

cdr3_nt: TGCAGCGTCGACAGGGACGCCGGCAACTATGGCTACACCTTC
cdr3_aa: CSVDRDAGNYGYTF
j_call: TRBJ1-2
v_call: TRBV29-1
clone_size: NA
d_call: TRBD1

cdr3_nt: TGTGCCAGCAGCCGGGGCCCTAGCGCCGAGCAGTACTTC
cdr3_aa: CASSRGPSAEQYF
j_call: TRBJ2-7
v_call: TRBV12-3/TRBV12-4
clone_size: NA
d_call: NA

cdr3_nt: TGTGCCTGGAGTCGACAGGGGAGCCCCCTCCACTTT
cdr3_aa: CAWSRQGSPLHF
j_call: TRBJ1-6
v_call: TRBV30
clone_size: NA
d_call: TRBD1

cdr3_nt: TGTGCCACCAGTGGACTTTGGGACAGGGGGCTTCAGCCCCAGCATTTT
cdr3_aa: CATSGLWDRGLQPQHF
j_call: TRBJ1-5
v_call: TRBV15
clone_size: NA
d_call: TRBD1

cdr3_nt: TGTGCCAGCAGTTTAGGACAGTACACTGAAGCTTTCTTT
cdr3_aa: CASSLGQYTEAFF
j_call: TRBJ1-1
v_call: TRBV27
clone_size: NA
d_call: NA